The clone carrying this T cell receptor (beta chain) appeared a few times. The target antigen is unknown. This sample stems from a study of T-cell reconstitution after alpha-beta-depleted transplantation in children. Study findings and constraints: Expanded graft clones numbering several hundred reportedly gave rise to alpha-beta T cells about two months after transplant. The authors attributed T-cell counts and diversity one year after transplant mostly to newly produced T cells. At day 60, the high TCRbeta diversity found in some patients originated from recipient T cells and thymic progenitors that had survived.

Looked up from germline, CDR1 is DFQATT and CDR2 is SNEGSKA (reference sequence). V was clipped by 3 bases and J by 7 bases; unmatched bases: 9. The CDR3 consists of 16 residues. Construction of the TCRbeta library involved unique molecular identifiers. MiXCR was run by TCRdb on the PCR reads, yielding one entry per CDR3 protein. The sample records roughly 74,000 distinct CDR3 sequences, 15% to 20% being singletons. This receptor was identified in a male patient under 10 years old who had a stem cell transplant for acute lymphoblastic leukemia, so the T cells may come from the graft donor. The chain joins TRBV20-1 to TRBJ2-1; 13 positions match TRBD2. The sample was PBMCs, mostly from graft donor cells, taken 360 days after TCRalphabeta/CD19-depleted stem cell transplant. The CDR3 spells CSASRWGLAGRNEQFF. CDR3 DNA: TGCAGTGCTAGCAGATGGGGACTAGCGGGACGGAATGAGCAGTTCTTC.